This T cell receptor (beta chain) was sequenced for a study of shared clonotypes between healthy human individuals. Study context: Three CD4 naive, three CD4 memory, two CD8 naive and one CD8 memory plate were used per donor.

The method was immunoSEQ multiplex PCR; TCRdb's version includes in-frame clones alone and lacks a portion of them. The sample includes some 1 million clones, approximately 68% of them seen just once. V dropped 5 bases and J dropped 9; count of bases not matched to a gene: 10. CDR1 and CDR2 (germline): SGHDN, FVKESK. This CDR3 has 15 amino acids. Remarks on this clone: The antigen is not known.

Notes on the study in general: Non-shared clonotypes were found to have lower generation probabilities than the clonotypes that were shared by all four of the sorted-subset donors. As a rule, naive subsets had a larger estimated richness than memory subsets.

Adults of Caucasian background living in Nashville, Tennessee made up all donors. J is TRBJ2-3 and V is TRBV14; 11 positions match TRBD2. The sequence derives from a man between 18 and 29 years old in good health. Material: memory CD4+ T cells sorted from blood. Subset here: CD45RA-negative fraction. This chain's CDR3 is CASSTGLAVIRTQYF. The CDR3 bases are TGTGCCAGCAGCACGGGACTAGCGGTCATTAGGACGCAGTATTTT.